Below are 25 T cell receptor beta chains sequenced from a single sample in a study of post-analysis software for immune sequencing data (dated by TCRdb to the mid-2010s). These TCRs' antigens remain unknown. General findings and caveats noted by the study authors: Roughly 5 TRBV segments, including TRBV5-6, TRBV5-1 and TRBV20-1, were significantly more frequent in patients than controls.

Libraries were built with PCR. For sequencing, an Illumina HiSeq 2500 was employed. To reduce PCR and sequencing biases, unique molecular identifiers were incorporated into the TCR beta cDNA libraries. TCRdb ran its own pipeline on the public reads, namely fastp trimming at Q25 and MiXCR clone calling, and kept in-frame beta chains. Duplicate CDR3 protein sequences are folded into a single record with the most common DNA and genes. The sample includes over 250,000 distinct CDR3 sequences, with 36% observed a single time. The leading ten clones occupy 4% to 6% of the sample. The sequencing input was blood. The receptor source for this set is a girl aged 5-17 years with multiple sclerosis.

V gene TRBV11-2 combines with J gene TRBJ2-7, with 10 nucleotides matching TRBD2. V gave up 6 bases and J gave up 7 bases; unmatched junction bases: 12. This CDR3 is built from 15 residues. CDR1 and CDR2 from the germline V gene are SGHAT and FQNNGV. CDR3 nucleotides: TGTGCCAGCAGACCTACTAGCGGGAACCTTATTGAGCAGTACTTC. Amino acid sequence: CASRPTSGNLIEQYF. The variable domain in full, with the rest retrieved from reference TRBV11-2 and TRBJ2-7, is EAGVAQSPRYKIIEKRQSVAFWCNPISGHATLYWYQQILGQGPKLLIQFQNNGVVDDSQLPKDRFSAERLKGVDSTLKIQPAKLEDSAVYLCASRPTSGNLIEQYFGPGTRLTVT.

A remark on this clonotype: A junction boundary mismatches the germline segment, possibly from a read error. The V gene is TRBV7-9, the J gene TRBJ1-4; D unresolved. The CDR3 spans 15 residues. CDR1 is SEHNR and CDR2 is FQNEAQ in the germline V gene (reference sequence). CDR3: CASSLGDIWSEKLFF. Here the CDR3 DNA reads TGCGCCAGCAGCTTAGGTGACATCTGGTCAGAAAAACTGTTTTTT.

A word on this clonotype: This may be a read error: a much more frequent sequence differs by one nucleotide. The CDR3 DNA reads TGTGCCAGCGGTGAAGGGGTAGGGGCCAAACCCTGGCGCGAGCAGTACTTC. As protein: CASGEGVGAKPWREQYF. This chain joins TRBV2 and TRBJ2-7; D is perhaps TRBD1 (5 bases). CDR3 length: 17 amino acids. Germline V gene sequence: CDR1 SNHLY, CDR2 FYNNEI. Full variable domain (remainder filled in from reference TRBV2 and TRBJ2-7): EPEVTQTPSHQVTQMGQEVILRCVPISNHLYFYWYRQILGQKVEFLVSFYNNEISEKSEIFDDQFSVERPDGSNFTLKIRSTKLEDSAMYFCASGEGVGAKPWREQYFGPGTRLTVT.

As for this clonotype: A much bigger clone sits one base away, suggesting this may be a read error. The J gene is TRBJ1-2, the V gene TRBV28; TRBD1 might be the D (6 bases). Trimming pared 11 bases from V and 7 bases from J, leaving 20 bases between. The CDR3 contains 13 residues. Germline lookup yields CDR1 MDHEN and CDR2 SYDVKM. For the CDR3, the DNA is TGTGCCGGCTTAATGTCGGGGGCTGGTGGCTACACCTTC. The encoded protein is CAGLMSGAGGYTF.

Comment on this clonotype: This may arise from a read error, as a much more abundant clone is one base away. The chain links TRBV29-1 to TRBJ1-2; D uncertain. V was trimmed by 0 bases and J by 2 bases, leaving 10 bases between them. CDR1 is SQVTM and CDR2 is ANQGSEA in the germline V gene. The CDR3 is made up of 14 amino acids. The DNA for the CDR3 is TGCAGCGTTGAAGATACCGTGGGGAACTATGGCTACACCTTC. This translates into CSVEDTVGNYGYTF.

This clonotype occurred many times. V usage is TRBV28 and J usage is TRBJ2-3, with 7 bases identical to TRBD1. The junction had 3 bases not matched to a gene; V was cut back by 2 bases and J by 1 base. The CDR3 has 15 residues. Germline-derived CDR1 and CDR2 are MDHEN and SYDVKM. This chain's CDR3 is CASSLTGVGTDTQYF. The CDR3 nucleotides read TGTGCCAGCAGTTTAACAGGGGTAGGCACAGATACGCAGTATTTT.

Many counts were recorded for this clonotype. This sequence joins TRBV7-9 and TRBJ2-5, with D uncertain. Trimming cost V 0 bases and J 3 bases, with 5 bases left between them. CDR3 length equals 13 residues. CDR1 and CDR2 (germline): SEHNR, FQNEAQ (reference sequence). CDR3 amino acids: CASSLAAKETQYF. For the CDR3, the DNA is TGTGCCAGCAGCTTAGCAGCTAAAGAGACCCAGTACTTC.

This clonotype showed up many times. CDR3 sequence (DNA): TGCAGTGTAGGCATAGAGCCCCAGCATTTT. This encodes CSVGIEPQHF. J is TRBJ1-5 and V is TRBV20-1; no reliable D call. CDR1 and CDR2 from the germline V gene are DFQATT and SNEGSKA (reference sequence). Trimming pared 7 bases from V and 8 bases from J, leaving 9 bases between. The CDR3 totals 10 residues.

This rearrangement joins TRBV29-1 to TRBJ2-3; TRBD1 matches 8 bases. The V segment lost 5 bases and the J segment 9 bases; nucleotides outside the gene matches: 10. The CDR3 covers 13 residues. The germline gives CDR1 SQVTM, CDR2 ANQGSEA. CDR3 sequence (DNA): TGCAGCGTTCAAAACGACAGGGGAGGCACGCAGTATTTT. Amino acids: CSVQNDRGGTQYF.

This clonotype was counted between two and nine times. The V gene is TRBV7-7, the J gene TRBJ2-2; TRBD2 matches 10 bases. After removal of 5 bases from V and 2 bases from J, the junction contained 5 bases not matched to a gene. Germline CDR1 SSHAT, CDR2 FNYEAQ (reference sequence). The CDR3 is 16 amino acids. Here the CDR3 reads CASSPRTSGNTGELFF. As DNA, the CDR3 is TGTGCCAGCAGCCCGCGGACTAGCGGTAACACCGGGGAGCTGTTTTTT.

Points on this clonotype: A clone one base away is much larger, so this may be a read error. The rearrangement joins TRBV28 to TRBJ2-5, with a possible D match to TRBD2 (9 bases). The CDR3 has 20 amino acids. Trimming removed 6 bases at V and 5 bases at J, with 34 bases between. The germline V gene encodes CDR1 MDHEN and CDR2 SYDVKM. In nucleotides, the CDR3 is TGTGCCAGCAGGGAAACAGGACAGGGTCTAATTAGCGGGGGCCATGAGACCCAGTACTTC. Translation gives CASRETGQGLISGGHETQYF.

The V and J genes are TRBV28 and TRBJ1-5; 7 bases match TRBD1. CDR1 is MDHEN, CDR2 SYDVKM, per germline. This CDR3 is 16 amino acids long. Germline trimming cut 6 bases from V and 2 bases from J; bases unmatched to any gene: 10. This CDR3 is CASSPHQGQGNQPQHF. The DNA of the CDR3 is TGTGCCAGCAGCCCGCATCAAGGACAGGGCAATCAGCCCCAGCATTTT.

This clonotype was seen many times. The chain recombines TRBV2 with TRBJ1-1; no definite D call. V lost 1 base and J lost 3, with 6 bases in between. The CDR3 covers 13 residues. Germline loops: CDR1 SNHLY, CDR2 FYNNEI. The CDR3 DNA sequence: TGTGCCAGCAGTGAAGTCCGAGACACTGAAGCTTTCTTT. This encodes CASSEVRDTEAFF.

The table lists this clonotype with many counts. The chain carries TRBV5-1 and TRBJ2-5; D may be TRBD1 (5 bases). V lost 0 bases, J lost 5 bases, and 8 bases lay in between. The CDR3 consists of 13 residues. Germline CDR1 reads SGHRS; CDR2 reads YFSETQ. CDR3 coding DNA: TGCGCCAGCAGCTTGGAAAGGGGCGAGACCCAGTACTTC. This sequence encodes CASSLERGETQYF.

This clonotype was counted ten times or more. This chain joins TRBV12-3 or TRBV12-4 and TRBJ1-1, with a tentative D call TRBD1 (6 bases). CDR3 length: 12 residues. V gave up 6 bases and J gave up 8 bases, with 13 bases separating them. CDR3 DNA sequence: TGTGCCAGCAGCCCGGACAGTGGGGAAGCTTTCTTT. Amino acid sequence: CASSPDSGEAFF.

The count of this clonotype is one. Being one base from a much bigger clone, this may be a read error. The V call is TRBV7-6, the J call TRBJ2-7, with TRBD2 matching 8 bases. With V trimmed by 5 bases and J by 7 bases, 13 bases remained unmatched. The CDR3 totals 15 residues. Germline V CDR1 and CDR2: SGHVS, FNYEAQ. CDR3 loop: CASSPRTSQNNEQYF. The CDR3 region has the DNA TGTGCCAGCAGCCCTCGGACTAGCCAGAACAATGAGCAGTACTTC. The entire variable domain, with the rest obtained from reference TRBV7-6 and TRBJ2-7, is as follows: GAGVSQSPRYKVTKRGQDVALRCDPISGHVSLYWYRQALGQGPEFLTYFNYEAQQDKSGLPNDRFSAERPEGSISTLTIQRTEQRDSAMYRCASSPRTSQNNEQYFGPGTRLTVT.

This chain uses TRBV5-1 with TRBJ1-1, with 11 nucleotides matching TRBD1. Per the germline V gene, CDR1 is SGHRS and CDR2 is YFSETQ. CDR3 length: 15 amino acids. V trimming: 4 bases; J trimming: 2 bases; junction bases outside the gene matches: 4. CDR3 in DNA: TGCGCCAGCAGCCAAGGACAGGGGGCAAACACTGAAGCTTTCTTT. This translates into CASSQGQGANTEAFF.

The rearrangement uses TRBV20-1 and TRBJ2-2; 14 bases agree with TRBD2. Looked up from germline, CDR1 is DFQATT and CDR2 is SNEGSKA (reference sequence). Losses at the gene ends were 0 bases for V and 4 bases for J; bases not matched to a gene: 7. This CDR3 is 18 amino acids long. CDR3 in amino acids: CSARDLGLAGGGTGELFF. Here the CDR3 DNA reads TGCAGTGCTAGAGATTTAGGACTAGCGGGGGGCGGCACCGGGGAGCTGTTTTTT.

On this clonotype: With a much larger clone just one base away, this may be a read error. V and J are TRBV12-3 or TRBV12-4 and TRBJ1-2, with 7 bases matching TRBD1. V trimming: 0 bases; J trimming: 4 bases; junction bases outside the gene matches: 5. CDR3 size: 15 residues. Written as DNA, the CDR3 is TGTGCCAGCAGTTTAGCTAGGACAGGAGGCTATGGCTACACCTTC. Translated, it gives CASSLARTGGYGYTF.

This clonotype has only one observation. The chain couples TRBV11-2 to TRBJ1-6; D gene unclear. V dropped 9 bases and J dropped 9 bases, with 12 bases sitting between them. The CDR3 spans 12 residues. Germline CDR1 reads SGHAT; CDR2 reads FQNNGV. The CDR3, as DNA: TGTGCCAGTAGTAGTGCCGGTTCACCCCTCCACTTT. Its translation is CASSSAGSPLHF.

The chain recombines TRBV11-2 with TRBJ1-2; no firm D call. Germline-derived CDR1 and CDR2 are SGHAT and FQNNGV. The CDR3 is 14 amino acids. Trimming removed 2 bases from V and 2 bases from J, with 9 bases in between. This chain's CDR3 is CASSLMAGNYGYTF. The DNA of the CDR3 is TGTGCCAGCAGCTTAATGGCGGGGAACTATGGCTACACCTTC. Filled out from reference TRBV11-2 and TRBJ1-2, the complete variable domain reads EAGVAQSPRYKIIEKRQSVAFWCNPISGHATLYWYQQILGQGPKLLIQFQNNGVVDDSQLPKDRFSAERLKGVDSTLKIQPAKLEDSAVYLCASSLMAGNYGYTFGSGTRLTVV.

The chain carries TRBV6-5 and TRBJ1-6; the D gene is possibly TRBD1 (5 bases). V was cut by 2 bases and J by 5 bases, with 7 bases left in between. This CDR3 comprises 14 residues. Germline V gene data show CDR1 as MNHEY and CDR2 as SVGAGI. CDR3: CASSYRRDNSPLHF. CDR3 coding DNA: TGTGCCAGCAGTTACCGCAGGGATAATTCACCCCTCCACTTT.

The table lists this clonotype with a few counts. The chain couples TRBV5-1 to TRBJ1-1, with D maybe TRBD1 (5 bases). Trimming left V 1 base short and J 0 bases short, with 10 bases between. Germline assignment: CDR1 SGHRS and CDR2 YFSETQ. This CDR3 is 15 amino acids long. The CDR3 DNA is TGCGCCAGCAGCTTGTCGGGGCAGATGAACACTGAAGCTTTCTTT. Protein product: CASSLSGQMNTEAFF.

The chain combines TRBV5-1 with TRBJ2-5; TRBD1 aligns across 8 bases. The CDR3 consists of 14 residues. The ends lost 2 bases at V and 5 bases at J; junction bases unmatched: 5. Germline CDR1 and CDR2: SGHRS and YFSETQ. CDR3 loop: CASSFSDRGETQYF. The DNA of the CDR3 is TGCGCCAGCAGCTTCTCAGACAGGGGTGAGACCCAGTACTTC. The full variable domain, in which reference TRBV5-1 and TRBJ2-5 provide the parts outside the CDR3, is KAGVTQTPRYLIKTRGQQVTLSCSPISGHRSVSWYQQTPGQGLQFLFEYFSETQRNKGNFPGRFSGRQFSNSRSEMNVSTLELGDSALYLCASSFSDRGETQYFGPGTRLLVL.

The rearrangement links TRBV28 to TRBJ2-5; weak D call: TRBD2 (6 bases). CDR1 is MDHEN, CDR2 SYDVKM, per germline. The CDR3 has 14 amino acids. The V end was cut by 5 bases, the J end by 5 bases, with 15 bases between. The CDR3 here is CASSQGGSGETQYF. The DNA of the CDR3 is TGTGCCAGCAGTCAAGGAGGGTCCGGGGAGACCCAGTACTTC.